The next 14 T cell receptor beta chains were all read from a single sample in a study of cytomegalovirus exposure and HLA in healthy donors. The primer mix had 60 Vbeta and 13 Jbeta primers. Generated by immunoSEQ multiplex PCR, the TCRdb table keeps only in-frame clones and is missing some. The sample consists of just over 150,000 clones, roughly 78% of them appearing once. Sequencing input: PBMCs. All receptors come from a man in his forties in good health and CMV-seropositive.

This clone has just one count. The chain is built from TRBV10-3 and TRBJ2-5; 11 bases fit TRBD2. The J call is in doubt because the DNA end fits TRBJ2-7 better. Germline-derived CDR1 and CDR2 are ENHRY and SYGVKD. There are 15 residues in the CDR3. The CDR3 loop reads CAINQLAGVASEQYF. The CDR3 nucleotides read TGTGCCATCAACCAACTAGCGGGGGTAGCATCCGAGCAGTACTTC.

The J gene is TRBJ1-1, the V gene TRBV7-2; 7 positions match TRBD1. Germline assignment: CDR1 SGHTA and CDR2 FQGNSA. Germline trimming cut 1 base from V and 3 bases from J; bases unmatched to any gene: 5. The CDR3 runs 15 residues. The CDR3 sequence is CASSLVQGGHTEAFF. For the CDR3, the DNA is TGTGCCAGCAGCTTAGTCCAGGGGGGACACACTGAAGCTTTCTTT.

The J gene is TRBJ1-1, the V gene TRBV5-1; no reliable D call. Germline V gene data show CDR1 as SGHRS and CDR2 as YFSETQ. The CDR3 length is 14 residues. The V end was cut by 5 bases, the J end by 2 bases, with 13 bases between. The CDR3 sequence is CASSDQTSNTEAFF. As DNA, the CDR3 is TGCGCCAGCAGTGACCAGACAAGCAACACTGAAGCTTTCTTT.

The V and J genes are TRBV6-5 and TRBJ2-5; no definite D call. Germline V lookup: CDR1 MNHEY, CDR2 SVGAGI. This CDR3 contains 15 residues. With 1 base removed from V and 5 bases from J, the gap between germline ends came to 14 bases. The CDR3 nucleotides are TGTGCCAGCAGTTACTGGCAGACTGGAGCGGAGACCCAGTACTTC. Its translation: CASSYWQTGAETQYF.

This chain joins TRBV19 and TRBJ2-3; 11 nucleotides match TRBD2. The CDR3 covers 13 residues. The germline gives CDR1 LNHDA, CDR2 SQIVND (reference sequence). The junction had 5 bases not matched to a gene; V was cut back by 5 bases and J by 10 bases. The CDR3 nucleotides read TGTGCCAGTAGTGTACTAGCGGGAGTGGCGCAGTATTTT. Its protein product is CASSVLAGVAQYF. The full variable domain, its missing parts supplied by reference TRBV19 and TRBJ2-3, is DGGITQSPKYLFRKEGQNVTLSCEQNLNHDAMYWYRQDPGQGLRLIYYSQIVNDFQKGDIAEGYSVSREKKESFPLTVTSAQKNPTAFYLCASSVLAGVAQYFGPGTRLTVL.

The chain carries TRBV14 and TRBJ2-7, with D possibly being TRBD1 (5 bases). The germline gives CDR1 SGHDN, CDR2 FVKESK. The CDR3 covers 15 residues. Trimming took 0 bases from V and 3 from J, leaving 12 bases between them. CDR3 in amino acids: CASSQDRQTSYEQYF. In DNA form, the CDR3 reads TGTGCCAGCAGCCAAGATAGACAGACGAGCTACGAGCAGTACTTC.

DNA for the CDR3: TGTGCCAGCAGCTTCGGACTGACGTCCTACAATGAGCAGTTCTTC. Encoded protein: CASSFGLTSYNEQFF. The chain employs TRBV7-9 and TRBJ2-1; maybe TRBD2 (5 bases). The length of the CDR3 is 15 residues. Germline assignment: CDR1 SEHNR and CDR2 FQNEAQ (reference sequence). Trimming cost V 3 bases and J 1 base, with 10 bases left between them.

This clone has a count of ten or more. The CDR3 bases are TGTGCCAGCAGCTTGGTCGGGACAAGCGCCTACAATGAGCAGTTCTTC. Translation gives CASSLVGTSAYNEQFF. The chain links TRBV5-8 to TRBJ2-1; D possibly corresponds to TRBD1 (6 bases). CDR3 length equals 16 residues. V shed 0 bases and J shed 2 bases, with 12 bases lying between them. Germline assignment: CDR1 SGHTS and CDR2 YDEGEE.

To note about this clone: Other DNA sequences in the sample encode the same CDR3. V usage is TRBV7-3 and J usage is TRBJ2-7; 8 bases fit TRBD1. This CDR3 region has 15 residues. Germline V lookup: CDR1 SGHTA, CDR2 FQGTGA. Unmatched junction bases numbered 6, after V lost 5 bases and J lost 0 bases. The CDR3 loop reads CASSLGQGLSYEQYF. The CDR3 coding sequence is TGTGCCAGCAGCCTCGGACAGGGCCTCTCCTACGAGCAGTACTTC.

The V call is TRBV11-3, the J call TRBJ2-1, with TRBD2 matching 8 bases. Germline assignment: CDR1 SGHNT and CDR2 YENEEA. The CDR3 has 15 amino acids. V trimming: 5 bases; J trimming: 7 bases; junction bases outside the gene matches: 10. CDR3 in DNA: TGTGCCAGCAGCCCCGGGGGGGCCCGGGAGAATGAGCAGTTCTTC. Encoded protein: CASSPGGARENEQFF.

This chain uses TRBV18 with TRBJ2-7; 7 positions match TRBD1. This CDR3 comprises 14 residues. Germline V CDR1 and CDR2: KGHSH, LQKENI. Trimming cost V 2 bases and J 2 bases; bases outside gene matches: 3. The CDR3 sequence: CASSPGTDTYEQYF. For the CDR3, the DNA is TGTGCCAGCTCACCAGGGACAGATACCTACGAGCAGTACTTC. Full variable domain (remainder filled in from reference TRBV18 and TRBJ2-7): NAGVMQNPRHLVRRRGQEARLRCSPMKGHSHVYWYRQLPEEGLKFMVYLQKENIIDESGMPKERFSAEFPKEGPSILRIQQVVRGDSAAYFCASSPGTDTYEQYFGPGTRLTVT.

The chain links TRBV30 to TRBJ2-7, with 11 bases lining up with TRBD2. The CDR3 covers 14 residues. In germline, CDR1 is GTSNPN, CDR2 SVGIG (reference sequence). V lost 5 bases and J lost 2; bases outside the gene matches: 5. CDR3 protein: CAWARLAGTYEQYF. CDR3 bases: TGTGCCTGGGCCCGACTAGCGGGGACCTACGAGCAGTACTTC.

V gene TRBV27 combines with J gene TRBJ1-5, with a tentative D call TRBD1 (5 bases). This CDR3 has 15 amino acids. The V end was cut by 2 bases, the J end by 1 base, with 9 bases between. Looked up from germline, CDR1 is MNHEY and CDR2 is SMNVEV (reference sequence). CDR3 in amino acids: CASSLGQGSNQPQHF. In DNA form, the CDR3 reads TGTGCCAGCAGTTTAGGCCAGGGAAGCAATCAGCCCCAGCATTTT.

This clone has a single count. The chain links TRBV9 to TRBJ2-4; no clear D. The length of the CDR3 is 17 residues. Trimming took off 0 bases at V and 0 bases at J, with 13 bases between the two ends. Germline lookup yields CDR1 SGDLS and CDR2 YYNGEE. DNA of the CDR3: TGTGCCAGCAGCGTAGGGAGCTCACCTCTAGCCAAAAACATTCAGTACTTC. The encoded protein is CASSVGSSPLAKNIQYF.